These T cell receptor beta chains were read from a single sample in a study of T cells expressing NK-cell markers. No DNA is given; TCRdb re-called the 5' RACE reads and lists each CDR3 protein once. The repertoire shows 350,000 to 500,000 distinct CDR3 sequences; the top ten hold 7.3%. The source material was blood T cells: a sorted CD56 or NKG2C T cell subset, CD4+ or CD8+ T cells, or bulk PBMC T cells (not recorded which). The receptors derive from a woman between 18 and 75 years old in good health. Each CDR3 is given with its conserved first and last residue.

>14|TRBJ2-1|TRBV29-1
CSAGRRGKVGEQFF
>13|TRBJ2-7|TRBV5-6
CASSLVYLGEQYF
>16|TRBJ2-5|TRBV28
CASSSTSGGRQETQYF
>11|TRBJ2-1|TRBV3-1
CASSLGPVAFF
>15|TRBJ2-1|TRBV20-1
CSARGETGPYNEQFF
>14|TRBJ2-7|TRBV27
CATRPGGLSYEQYF
>12|TRBJ2-5|TRBV29-1
CSVDRQGKTQYF
>14|TRBJ2-1|TRBV20-1
CSAFDRVSYNEQFF
>15|TRBJ2-1|TRBV5-4
CASSLETSGSNEQFF
>14|TRBJ2-1|TRBV7-7
CASSTSPQNNEQFF
>16|TRBJ2-3|TRBV7-2
CASSHSGRPFTDTQYF
>16|TRBJ2-7|TRBV5-5
CASSLLSRPNSYEQYF
>12|TRBJ2-2|TRBV6-6
CASKTGTGELFF
>13|TRBJ2-4|TRBV20-1
CSARVLGKNIQYF
>18|TRBJ2-2|TRBV6-5
CASSYRPGTGPNTGELFF
>14|TRBJ2-2|TRBV4-2
CASSRGSNTGELFF
>15|TRBJ2-5|TRBV20-1
CSAINAGATVGTQYF
>16|TRBJ1-6|TRBV6-1
CASSAGTGVRRSPLHF
>14|TRBJ1-1|TRBV5-1
CASSLGDTNTEAFF
>15|TRBJ1-2|TRBV6-5
CASSSPDRAAYGYTF
>18|TRBJ2-1|TRBV6-2/TRBV6-3
CASSYSSQAGVSYNEQFF
>17|TRBJ2-1|TRBV12-3/TRBV12-4
CASSNRTSGISYNEQFF